The 3 T cell receptor beta chains reported below all come from one sample, sequenced in a study of vaccination effects on CD4 cells after COVID-19. Expansion with viral peptide pools was applied to antigen-specific CD4+ T cells by the ViraFEST assay prior to sequencing. A roughly ten-day culture period preceded the isolation of CD4+ T cells. Vaccine administered to participants consisted of two doses of either BNT162b2 or mRNA-1273. These receptors' targets are unknown. Produced via immunoSEQ multiplex PCR; TCRdb's table is partial and in-frame only. The data contain approximately 30,000 clones, 65% of them singletons. Here the sequenced sample was CD4+ T cells from PBMCs cultured with SARS-CoV-2 spike peptides, taken after COVID-19 vaccination. All receptors derive from a human donor who received a COVID-19 vaccine.

The chain uses TRBV5-1 and TRBJ1-1, with D perhaps TRBD1 (6 bases). Deletions cut 2 bases from V and 5 bases from J, with 25 bases between. From germline, CDR1 is SGHRS and CDR2 YFSETQ. The CDR3 extends over 18 amino acids. The DNA of the CDR3 is TGCGCCAGCAGCTTCAGAATACAGGGCCAACTCGGAAGAACTGAAGCTTTCTTT. It codes for CASSFRIQGQLGRTEAFF.

This sequence joins TRBV19 and TRBJ2-1, with D perhaps TRBD2 (6 bases). The CDR3 is made up of 15 amino acids. The V gene lost 7 bases and the J gene lost 5 bases, with 18 bases spanning the gap. The V gene's germline CDR1 is LNHDA and CDR2 SQIVND (reference sequence). CDR3 DNA: TGTGCCAGTACGGGAGCGGGCGGGGTCCACAATGAGCAGTTCTTC. Amino acid sequence: CASTGAGGVHNEQFF.

This chain joins TRBV18 and TRBJ2-2; D perhaps matches TRBD1 (6 bases). CDR1 KGHSH and CDR2 LQKENI come from the germline V gene. The CDR3 loop spans 14 amino acids. The V gene lost 3 bases and the J gene lost 6 bases, with 11 bases spanning the gap. CDR3 protein: CASSPIQGAGELFF. The CDR3 nucleotides read TGTGCCAGCTCACCCATACAGGGAGCCGGGGAGCTGTTTTTT.